One sample yielded the 20 T cell receptor beta chains listed below, sequenced in a study of cytomegalovirus exposure and HLA in healthy donors. The PCR had 60 Vbeta and 13 Jbeta primers. TCRdb's table, derived via immunoSEQ multiplex PCR, lists solely in-frame clones and lacks some. This table holds about 160,000 clones, over 60% found once. Sequencing was performed on PBMCs. All receptors come from a woman aged 30 to 39 in good health and CMV-seronegative.

The rearrangement uses TRBV6-1 and TRBJ1-6; 7 bases are a match to TRBD1. The CDR3 extends over 14 amino acids. CDR1 is MNHNS and CDR2 is SASEGT in the germline V gene. V gave up 6 bases and J gave up 9 bases; unmatched junction bases: 8. This chain's CDR3 is CASRQRDSSSPLHF. In DNA form, the CDR3 reads TGTGCCAGCAGACAAAGGGACAGTAGTTCACCCCTCCACTTT.

Turning to this clone: One junction end disagrees with the germline gene, perhaps due to a read error. This sequence joins TRBV7-7 and TRBJ2-2; TRBD2 might be the D (5 bases). The CDR3 sequence is 15 residues long. The germline V gene encodes CDR1 SSHAT and CDR2 FNYEAQ (reference sequence). Here the CDR3 reads CASSLDRPGIGELFF. CDR3 sequence (DNA): TGTGCTAGCAGCTTAGACCGGCCGGGGATCGGGGAGCTGTTTTTT.

The chain couples TRBV6-5 to TRBJ1-2, with D perhaps TRBD1 (5 bases). This CDR3 comprises 14 residues. Germline V gives CDR1 MNHEY, CDR2 SVGAGI. Trimming removed 6 bases at V and 3 bases at J, with 14 bases between. This CDR3 is CASSLQGGDYGYTF. The DNA for the CDR3 is TGTGCCAGCAGCCTCCAGGGTGGGGACTATGGCTACACCTTC.

This chain uses TRBV2 with TRBJ1-5; D is ambiguous. Germline V lookup: CDR1 SNHLY, CDR2 FYNNEI. The CDR3 consists of 11 residues. Trimming stripped 7 bases from V and 11 bases from J, with 12 bases between. The CDR3 nucleotides read TGTGCCAGCACAAGGGAGGGAGCCCAGCATTTT. It yields the protein CASTREGAQHF.

The chain joins TRBV19 to TRBJ2-6; 8 bases are a match to TRBD1. Germline V gene lookup returns CDR1 LNHDA and CDR2 SQIVND (reference sequence). The CDR3 spans 19 residues. Losses at the gene ends were 1 base for V and 3 bases for J; bases not matched to a gene: 11. CDR3 sequence reads: CASSIGAGQGALGANVLTF. The CDR3 DNA reads as TGTGCCAGTAGTATAGGGGCGGGCCAGGGGGCTCTTGGGGCCAACGTCCTGACTTTC.

This clone was detected a few times. This rearrangement joins TRBV6-5 to TRBJ2-3; TRBD2 matches 9 bases. Germline CDR1 reads MNHEY; CDR2 reads SVGAGI. Trimming cost V 7 bases and J 3 bases; bases outside gene matches: 8. This CDR3 contains 15 residues. The CDR3 bases are TGTGCCAGCAACCAGCTAGCGGGAAGGACAGATACGCAGTATTTT. Translated, it gives CASNQLAGRTDTQYF.

The J gene is TRBJ2-7, the V gene TRBV5-1; D not certain. Trimming removed 0 bases at V and 6 bases at J, with 4 bases between. Germline CDR1 and CDR2: SGHRS and YFSETQ. This CDR3 is built from 11 residues. CDR3 DNA sequence: TGCGCCAGCAGCTTGGACAGCGAGCAGTACTTC. This gives the protein CASSLDSEQYF.

This clone was seen once. This chain joins TRBV29-1 and TRBJ1-2, with D uncertain. This CDR3 has 11 amino acids. Germline values: CDR1 SQVTM, CDR2 ANQGSEA. Deletions cut 2 bases from V and 2 bases from J, with 3 bases between. The CDR3 nucleotides are TGCAGCGTTGAACAGAACTATGGCTACACCTTC. Protein sequence: CSVEQNYGYTF. Variable domain in full (rest from reference TRBV29-1 and TRBJ1-2): SAVISQKPSRDICQRGTSLTIQCQVDSQVTMMFWYRQQPGQSLTLIATANQGSEATYESGFVIDKFPISRPNLTFSTLTVSNMSPEDSSIYLCSVEQNYGYTFGSGTRLTVV.

Only a few counts were recorded for this clone. The CDR3 protein is CASSLRSRGNYYNEQFF. Written as DNA, the CDR3 is TGTGCCAGCAGTTTGAGGTCGCGGGGGAACTACTACAATGAGCAGTTCTTC. The J gene is TRBJ2-1, the V gene TRBV28, with TRBD2 identical over 7 bases. J was trimmed by 3 bases and V by 3 bases; bases with no gene match: 11. CDR3 size: 17 residues. Germline CDR1 MDHEN, CDR2 SYDVKM. The entire variable domain, with the rest obtained from reference TRBV28 and TRBJ2-1, is as follows: DVKVTQSSRYLVKRTGEKVFLECVQDMDHENMFWYRQDPGLGLRLIYFSYDVKMKEKGDIPEGYSVSREKKERFSLILESASTNQTSMYLCASSLRSRGNYYNEQFFGPGTRLTVL.

This CDR3 reads CASSPSGQLTEAFF. DNA of the CDR3: TGTGCCAGCAGCCCCTCAGGACAGCTCACTGAAGCTTTCTTT. V gene TRBV7-2 combines with J gene TRBJ1-1, with D possibly matching TRBD1 (6 bases). Trimming left V 5 bases short and J 4 bases short, with 14 bases between. Germline values: CDR1 SGHTA, CDR2 FQGNSA. The CDR3 length is 14 residues.

V is TRBV4-3 and J is TRBJ1-3; D not certain. The length of the CDR3 is 17 residues. The germline V and J ends were trimmed by 0 bases and 0 bases, with 12 bases remaining between them. The germline V gene encodes CDR1 LGHNA and CDR2 YSLEER. The CDR3 is CASSQEGGITSGNTIYF. CDR3 DNA: TGCGCCAGCAGCCAAGAGGGCGGGATTACCTCTGGAAACACCATATATTTT.

This clone was recorded once. This sequence joins TRBV19 and TRBJ2-7; TRBD1 might be the D (6 bases). Germline V gives CDR1 LNHDA, CDR2 SQIVND (reference sequence). This CDR3 contains 13 residues. Trimming cost V 5 bases and J 6 bases, with 14 bases left between them. CDR3 coding DNA: TGTGCCAGTAGTGTAAGCCCAGGGGCCGAGCAGTACTTC. It is translated as CASSVSPGAEQYF.

The rearrangement joins TRBV6-1 to TRBJ2-3, with D possibly being TRBD2 (5 bases). The V gene's germline CDR1 is MNHNS and CDR2 SASEGT. The V gene lost 7 bases and the J gene lost 5 bases, with 13 bases spanning the gap. The CDR3 extends over 13 amino acids. The CDR3 is CASNLIAGDTQYF. The CDR3 DNA reads as TGTGCCAGCAACCTAATCGCGGGAGATACGCAGTATTTT.

The V call is TRBV4-3, the J call TRBJ2-7, with D hard to call. V lost 0 bases and J lost 3, with 6 bases in between. The germline CDR1 and CDR2 sequences are LGHNA and YSLEER. The CDR3 is 13 residues long. CDR3 DNA: TGCGCCAGCAGCCAAGACAGGTTCTACGAGCAGTACTTC. Encoded protein: CASSQDRFYEQYF.

The rearrangement links TRBV4-3 to TRBJ2-5; the match to TRBD1 covers 8 bases. After removal of 0 bases from V and 4 bases from J, the junction contained 10 bases not matched to a gene. Germline V gene sequence: CDR1 LGHNA, CDR2 YSLEER. This CDR3 has 17 amino acids. CDR3 DNA: TGCGCCAGCAGCCAAGATAACGGCAGGGGGCGAGGAGAGACCCAGTACTTC. It translates to CASSQDNGRGRGETQYF.

This chain uses TRBV29-1 with TRBJ2-2; the match to TRBD2 covers 9 bases. Germline assignment: CDR1 SQVTM and CDR2 ANQGSEA. With V trimmed by 7 bases and J by 2 bases, 5 bases remained unmatched. The CDR3 sequence is 14 residues long. CDR3 protein: CSGRTSANTGELFF. CDR3 sequence (DNA): TGCAGCGGCCGGACTAGCGCCAACACCGGGGAGCTGTTTTTT.

This chain connects TRBV28 to TRBJ2-7; 8 bases agree with TRBD2. Germline values: CDR1 MDHEN, CDR2 SYDVKM. The CDR3 is 16 residues long. V dropped 7 bases and J dropped 3; count of bases not matched to a gene: 14. CDR3 in DNA: TGTGCCAGCAAGGCCCGGGGGGGCGCAAACTACTACGAGCAGTACTTC. This gives the protein CASKARGGANYYEQYF.

The CDR3 spells CASSLGASVDTQYF. In DNA form, the CDR3 reads TGTGCCAGCAGTCTAGGGGCCTCGGTAGATACGCAGTATTTT. The chain is built from TRBV28 and TRBJ2-3, with TRBD1 as a possible D gene (5 bases). Germline lookup yields CDR1 MDHEN and CDR2 SYDVKM. This CDR3 has 14 residues. V lost 5 bases and J 5 bases, leaving 14 bases between the germline ends.

This clone has just a few counts. This rearrangement joins TRBV6-1 to TRBJ1-4; 7 bases fit TRBD1. The CDR3 length is 13 residues. V was clipped by 7 bases and J by 8 bases; unmatched bases: 7. Germline CDR1 is MNHNS and CDR2 is SASEGT. CDR3 sequence (DNA): TGTGCCAGCAATCAGGGACAGTGGGAAAAACTGTTTTTT. Protein product: CASNQGQWEKLFF.

The CDR3 is CASSLDGTSSTGELFF. CDR3 bases: TGCGCCAGCAGCTTGGATGGGACATCGAGCACCGGGGAGCTGTTTTTT. J is TRBJ2-2 and V is TRBV5-1; D is perhaps TRBD1 (6 bases). V lost 0 bases to trimming and J lost 4 bases, with 13 bases between them. In germline, CDR1 is SGHRS, CDR2 YFSETQ. The CDR3 is 16 amino acids.